Each of the 3 T cell receptor beta chains below was sequenced from the same sample in a study of blood T cells in healthy people across ages. A second 7 to 11 cycle PCR used barcoded and J-beta primers. Each CDR3 protein is one row after TCRdb ran MiXCR on the 5' RACE reads. The sample includes 1,300,000 or so distinct CDR3 sequences, 45% to 70% of them seen just once. Sequenced input: blood. These receptors were taken from a man between 18 and 35 years old in good health.

This clonotype turned up a few times. V is TRBV12-3 or TRBV12-4 and J is TRBJ2-1, with D maybe TRBD2 (6 bases). V dropped 5 bases and J dropped 8 bases, with 10 bases sitting between them. The CDR3 length is 12 residues. CDR3 residues: CASSPGTYEQFF. DNA of the CDR3: TGTGCCAGCAGTCCGGGGACTTATGAGCAGTTCTTC.

This clonotype has more than one count but fewer than ten. The V call is TRBV7-9, the J call TRBJ2-6; D uncertain. Germline V gene lookup returns CDR1 SEHNR and CDR2 FQNEAQ (reference sequence). V lost 5 bases, J lost 2 bases, and 19 bases lay in between. The CDR3 extends over 18 amino acids. The DNA of the CDR3 is TGTGCCAGCAGCCAACGGAGACGGAGTTGGACTGGGGCCAACGTCCTGACTTTC. Protein product: CASSQRRRSWTGANVLTF.

The rearrangement joins TRBV5-1 to TRBJ2-1; D gene unclear. Trimming took 1 base from V and 4 from J, leaving 6 bases between them. CDR1 and CDR2 (germline): SGHRS, YFSETQ. This CDR3 region has 13 residues. In nucleotides, the CDR3 is TGCGCCAGCAGCTTGATGGAATACAATGAGCAGTTCTTC. Translation gives CASSLMEYNEQFF.